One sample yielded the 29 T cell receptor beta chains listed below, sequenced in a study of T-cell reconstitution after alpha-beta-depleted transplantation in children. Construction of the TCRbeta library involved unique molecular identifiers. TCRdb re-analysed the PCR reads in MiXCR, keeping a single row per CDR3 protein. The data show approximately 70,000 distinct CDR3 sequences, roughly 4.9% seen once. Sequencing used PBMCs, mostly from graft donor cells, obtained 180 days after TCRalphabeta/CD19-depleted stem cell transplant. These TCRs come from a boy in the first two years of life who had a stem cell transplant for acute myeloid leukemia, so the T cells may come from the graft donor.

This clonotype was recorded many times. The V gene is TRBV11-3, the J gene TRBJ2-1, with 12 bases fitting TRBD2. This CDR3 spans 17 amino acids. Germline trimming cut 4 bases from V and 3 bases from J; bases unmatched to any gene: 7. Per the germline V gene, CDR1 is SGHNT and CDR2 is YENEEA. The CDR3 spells CASSSKRLAGDYNEQFF. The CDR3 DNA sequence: TGTGCCAGCAGCTCCAAAAGACTAGCGGGGGACTACAATGAGCAGTTCTTC.

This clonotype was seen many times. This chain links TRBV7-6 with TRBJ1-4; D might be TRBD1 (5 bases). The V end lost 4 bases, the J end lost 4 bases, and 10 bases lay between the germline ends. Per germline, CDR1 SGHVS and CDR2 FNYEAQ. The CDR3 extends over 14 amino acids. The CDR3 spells CASSSGRSNEKLFF. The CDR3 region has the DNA TGTGCCAGCAGCTCGGGACGGAGTAATGAAAAACTGTTTTTT.

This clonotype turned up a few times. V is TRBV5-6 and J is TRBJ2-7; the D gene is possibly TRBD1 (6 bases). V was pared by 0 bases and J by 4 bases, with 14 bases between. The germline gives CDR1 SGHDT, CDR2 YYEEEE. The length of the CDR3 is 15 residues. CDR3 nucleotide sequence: TGTGCCAGCAGCTTGGTCCCGGGGACAATATACGAGCAGTACTTC. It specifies CASSLVPGTIYEQYF.

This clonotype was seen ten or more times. CDR3 nucleotides: TGTGCCACCCATCCCTGGACCACAGATACGCAGTATTTT. This encodes CATHPWTTDTQYF. The V call is TRBV24-1, the J call TRBJ2-3; no definite D call. Trimming cost V 9 bases and J 2 bases, with 11 bases left between them. This CDR3 is 13 amino acids long. Per the germline V gene, CDR1 is KGHDR and CDR2 is SFDVKD.

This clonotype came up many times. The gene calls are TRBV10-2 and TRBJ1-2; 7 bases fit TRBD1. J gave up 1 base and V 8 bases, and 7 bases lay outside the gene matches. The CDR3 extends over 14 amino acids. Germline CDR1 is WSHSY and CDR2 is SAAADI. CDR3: CASGRTGINYGYTF. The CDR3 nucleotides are TGCGCCAGCGGGAGGACAGGAATTAACTATGGCTACACCTTC.

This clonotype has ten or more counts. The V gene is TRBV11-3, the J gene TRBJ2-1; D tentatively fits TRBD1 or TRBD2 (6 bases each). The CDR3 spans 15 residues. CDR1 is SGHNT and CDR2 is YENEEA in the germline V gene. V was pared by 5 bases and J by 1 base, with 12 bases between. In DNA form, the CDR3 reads TGTGCCAGCAGCCCGAGGGGGGTTTCCTACAATGAGCAGTTCTTC. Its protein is CASSPRGVSYNEQFF.

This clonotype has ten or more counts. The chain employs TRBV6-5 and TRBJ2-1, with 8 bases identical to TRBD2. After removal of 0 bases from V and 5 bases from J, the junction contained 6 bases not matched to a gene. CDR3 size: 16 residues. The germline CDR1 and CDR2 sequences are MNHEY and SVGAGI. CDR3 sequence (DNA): TGTGCCAGCAGTTACTCTGGGGCGGGGGGAGACAATGAGCAGTTCTTC. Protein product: CASSYSGAGGDNEQFF.

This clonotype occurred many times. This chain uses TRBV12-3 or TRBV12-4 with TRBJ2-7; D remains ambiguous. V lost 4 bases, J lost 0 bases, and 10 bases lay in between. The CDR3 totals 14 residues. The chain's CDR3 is CASSSRPVSYEQYF. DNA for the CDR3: TGTGCCAGCAGTTCCCGGCCAGTCTCCTACGAGCAGTACTTC.

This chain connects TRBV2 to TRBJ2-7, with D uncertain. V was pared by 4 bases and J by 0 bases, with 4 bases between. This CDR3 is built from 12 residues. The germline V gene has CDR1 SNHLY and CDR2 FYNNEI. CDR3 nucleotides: TGTGCCAGCAGTGCCAGCTCCTACGAGCAGTACGTC. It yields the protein CASSASSYEQYV.

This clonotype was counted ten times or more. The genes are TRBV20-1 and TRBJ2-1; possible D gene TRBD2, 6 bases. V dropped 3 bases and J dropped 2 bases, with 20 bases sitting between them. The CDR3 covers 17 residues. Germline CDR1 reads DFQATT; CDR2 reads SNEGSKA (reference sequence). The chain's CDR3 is CSARDIGGDWAYNEQFF. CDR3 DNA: TGCAGTGCTAGGGACATCGGAGGGGACTGGGCCTACAATGAGCAGTTCTTC.

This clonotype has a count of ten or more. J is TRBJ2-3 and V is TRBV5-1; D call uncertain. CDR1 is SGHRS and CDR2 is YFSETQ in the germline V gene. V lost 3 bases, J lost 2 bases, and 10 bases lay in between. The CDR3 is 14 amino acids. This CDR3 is CASSYRGPTDTQYF. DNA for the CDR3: TGCGCCAGCAGCTATAGAGGCCCCACAGATACGCAGTATTTT.

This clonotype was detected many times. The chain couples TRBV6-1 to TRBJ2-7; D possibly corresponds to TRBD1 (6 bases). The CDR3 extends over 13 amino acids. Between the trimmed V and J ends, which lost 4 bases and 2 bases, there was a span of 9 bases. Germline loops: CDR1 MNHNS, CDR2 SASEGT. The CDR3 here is CASSGRTAYEQYF. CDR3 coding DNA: TGTGCCAGCAGTGGCAGGACAGCCTACGAGCAGTACTTC.

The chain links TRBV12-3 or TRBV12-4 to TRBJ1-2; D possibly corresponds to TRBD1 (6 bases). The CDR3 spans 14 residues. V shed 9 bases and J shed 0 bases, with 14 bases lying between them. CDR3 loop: CASTGTPANYGYTF. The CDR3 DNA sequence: TGTGCCAGTACCGGGACACCAGCTAACTATGGCTACACCTTC.

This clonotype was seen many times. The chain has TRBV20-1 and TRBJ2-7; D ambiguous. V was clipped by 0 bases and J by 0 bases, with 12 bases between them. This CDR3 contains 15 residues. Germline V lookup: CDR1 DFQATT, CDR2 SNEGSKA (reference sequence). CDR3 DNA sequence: TGCAGTGCTAGAGAGGCTGGAGTGGGCTCCTACGAGCAGTACTTC. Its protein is CSAREAGVGSYEQYF.

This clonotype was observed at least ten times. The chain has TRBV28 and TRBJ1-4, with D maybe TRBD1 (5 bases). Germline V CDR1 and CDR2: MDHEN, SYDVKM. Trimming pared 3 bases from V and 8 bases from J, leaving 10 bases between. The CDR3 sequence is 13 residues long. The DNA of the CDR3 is TGTGCCAGCAGTTTCGGGGACGGCGAAAAACTGTTTTTT. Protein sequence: CASSFGDGEKLFF.

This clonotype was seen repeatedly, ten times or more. CDR3 sequence: CASSLGTGGENTEAFF. The CDR3 bases are TGTGCCAGCAGTCTCGGGACAGGGGGTGAAAACACTGAAGCTTTCTTT. V gene TRBV6-5 combines with J gene TRBJ1-1; 11 bases are shared with TRBD1. The CDR3 runs to 16 residues. Germline V gives CDR1 MNHEY, CDR2 SVGAGI. Trimming at V came to 5 bases and at J to 2 bases, leaving 7 bases not matched to a gene.

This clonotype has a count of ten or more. This chain's CDR3 is CASSRGTFHNSPLHF. Here the CDR3 DNA reads TGTGCCAGCAGCCGTGGGACATTTCATAATTCACCCCTCCACTTT. The chain links TRBV7-2 to TRBJ1-6; the D gene is possibly TRBD1 (6 bases). The ends were cut back, 5 bases at V and 5 bases at J, with 13 bases in the middle. Germline loops: CDR1 SGHTA, CDR2 FQGNSA. The CDR3 sequence is 15 residues long.

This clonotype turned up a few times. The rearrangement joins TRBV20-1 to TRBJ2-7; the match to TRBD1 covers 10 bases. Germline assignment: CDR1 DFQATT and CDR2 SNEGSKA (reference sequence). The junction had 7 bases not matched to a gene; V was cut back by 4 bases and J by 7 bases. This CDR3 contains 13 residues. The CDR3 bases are TGCAGTGCTAAGGGACAGGGGTTCGAGGAGCAGTACGTC. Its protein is CSAKGQGFEEQYV.

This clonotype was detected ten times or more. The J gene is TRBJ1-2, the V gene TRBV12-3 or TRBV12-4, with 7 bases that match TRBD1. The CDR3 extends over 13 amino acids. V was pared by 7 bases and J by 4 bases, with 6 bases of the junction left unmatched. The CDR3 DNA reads TGTGCCAGCACCGCAGACAGGGTCTATGGCTACACCTTC. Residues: CASTADRVYGYTF.

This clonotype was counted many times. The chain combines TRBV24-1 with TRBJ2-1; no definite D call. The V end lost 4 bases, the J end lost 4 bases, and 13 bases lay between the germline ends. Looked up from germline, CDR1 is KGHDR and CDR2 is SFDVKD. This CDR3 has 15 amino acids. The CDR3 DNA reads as TGTGCCACCAGTGAGGGATTTCCGTCATACAATGAGCAGTTCTTC. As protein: CATSEGFPSYNEQFF.

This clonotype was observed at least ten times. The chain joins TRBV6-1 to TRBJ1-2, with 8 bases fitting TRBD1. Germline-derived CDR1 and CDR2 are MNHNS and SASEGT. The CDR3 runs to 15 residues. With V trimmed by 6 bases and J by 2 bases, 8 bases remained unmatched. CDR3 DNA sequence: TGTGCCAGCAGCAAAGGGAACAGGGGGAACTATGGCTACACCTTC. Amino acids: CASSKGNRGNYGYTF.

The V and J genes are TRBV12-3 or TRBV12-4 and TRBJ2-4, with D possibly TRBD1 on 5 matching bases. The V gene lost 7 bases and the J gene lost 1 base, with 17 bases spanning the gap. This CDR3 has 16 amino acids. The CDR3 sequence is CASTLGALMAKNIQYF. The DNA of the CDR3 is TGTGCCAGCACCCTTGGGGCGCTAATGGCCAAAAACATTCAGTACTTC.

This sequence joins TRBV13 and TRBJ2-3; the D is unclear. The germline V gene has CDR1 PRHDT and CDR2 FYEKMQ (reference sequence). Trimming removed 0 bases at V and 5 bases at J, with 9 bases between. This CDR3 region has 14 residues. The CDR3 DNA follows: TGTGCCAGCAGCTTAGGAGCATACCGAGATACGCAGTATTTT. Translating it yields CASSLGAYRDTQYF.

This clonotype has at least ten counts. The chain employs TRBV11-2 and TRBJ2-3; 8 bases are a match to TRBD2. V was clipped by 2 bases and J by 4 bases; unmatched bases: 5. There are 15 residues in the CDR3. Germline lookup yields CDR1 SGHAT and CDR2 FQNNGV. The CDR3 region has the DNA TGTGCCAGCAGCTTACATCTCGGGAGGGCAGATACGCAGTATTTT. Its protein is CASSLHLGRADTQYF.

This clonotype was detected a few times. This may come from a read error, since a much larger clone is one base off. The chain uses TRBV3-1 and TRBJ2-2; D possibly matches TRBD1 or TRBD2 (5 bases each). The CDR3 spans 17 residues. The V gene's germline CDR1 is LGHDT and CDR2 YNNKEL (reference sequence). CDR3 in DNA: TGTGCCTGCAGCCAGGGTTCGGGGAGAAAAGTAGGCGGGGAGCTGTTTTTT. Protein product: CACSQGSGRKVGGELFF.

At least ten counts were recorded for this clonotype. CDR3 residues: CASSGSRSRDTEAFF. The CDR3 DNA is TGTGCCAGCTCAGGTTCCAGATCAAGGGACACTGAAGCTTTCTTT. V and J are TRBV18 and TRBJ1-1; D unresolved. The V gene's germline CDR1 is KGHSH and CDR2 LQKENI. V lost 5 bases and J lost 3, with 16 bases in between. The CDR3 extends over 15 amino acids. The entire variable domain, with the rest obtained from reference TRBV18 and TRBJ1-1, is as follows: NAGVMQNPRHLVRRRGQEARLRCSPMKGHSHVYWYRQLPEEGLKFMVYLQKENIIDESGMPKERFSAEFPKEGPSILRIQQVVRGDSAAYFCASSGSRSRDTEAFFGQGTRLTVV.

DNA of the CDR3: TGTGCCAGCTGTTTACGTGGTAGCGGGGGGGGTATCACAGATACGCAGTATTTT. Translating it yields CASCLRGSGGGITDTQYF. The chain couples TRBV2 to TRBJ2-3; 11 nucleotides line up with TRBD2. Germline V CDR1 and CDR2: SNHLY, FYNNEI. This CDR3 region has 18 residues. The trim removed 8 bases at V and 2 bases at J, leaving 15 bases unmatched.

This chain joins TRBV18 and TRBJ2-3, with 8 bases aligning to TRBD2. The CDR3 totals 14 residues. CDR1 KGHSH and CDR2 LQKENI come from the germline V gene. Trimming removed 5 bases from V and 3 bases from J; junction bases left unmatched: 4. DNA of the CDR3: TGTGCCAGCTCATCTTTAGCGGGGACAGATACGCAGTATTTT. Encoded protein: CASSSLAGTDTQYF.

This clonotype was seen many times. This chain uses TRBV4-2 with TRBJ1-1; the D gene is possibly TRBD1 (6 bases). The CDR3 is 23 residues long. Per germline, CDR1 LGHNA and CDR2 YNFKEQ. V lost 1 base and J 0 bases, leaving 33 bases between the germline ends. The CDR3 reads CASSQGEAIAGTTLIGVNTEAFF. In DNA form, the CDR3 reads TGTGCCAGCAGCCAAGGCGAAGCCATAGCCGGGACAACCCTAATCGGCGTGAACACTGAAGCTTTCTTT.